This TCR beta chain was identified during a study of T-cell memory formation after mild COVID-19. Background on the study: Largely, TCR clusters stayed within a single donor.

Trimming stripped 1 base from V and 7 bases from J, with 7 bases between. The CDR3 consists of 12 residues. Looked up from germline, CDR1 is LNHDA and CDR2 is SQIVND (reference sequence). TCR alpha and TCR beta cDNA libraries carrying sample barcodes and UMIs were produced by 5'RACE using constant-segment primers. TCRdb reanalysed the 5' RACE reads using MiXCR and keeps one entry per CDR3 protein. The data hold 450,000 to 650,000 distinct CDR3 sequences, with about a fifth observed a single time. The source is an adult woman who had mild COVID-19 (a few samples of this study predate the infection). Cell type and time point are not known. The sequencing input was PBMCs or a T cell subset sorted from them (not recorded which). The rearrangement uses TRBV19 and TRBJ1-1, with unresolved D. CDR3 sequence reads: CASSIGEGEAFF. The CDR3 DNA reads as TGTGCCAGTAGTATAGGGGAGGGTGAAGCTTTCTTT.